The 3 T cell receptor beta chains reported below all come from one sample, sequenced in a study of cytomegalovirus exposure and HLA in healthy donors. The primer mix had 60 Vbeta and 13 Jbeta primers. Libraries were prepared by immunoSEQ multiplex PCR; TCRdb keeps only in-frame clonotypes and omits some of them. This table has 120,000 or so clones, approximately 80% appearing once. Sequencing used PBMCs. These receptors were obtained from a human donor in good health.

The chain carries TRBV13 and TRBJ2-3, with TRBD1 as a possible D gene (5 bases). Germline CDR1 and CDR2: PRHDT and FYEKMQ (reference sequence). V was shortened by 3 bases and J by 2 bases, with 12 bases between the two germline ends. The CDR3 is made up of 15 amino acids. CDR3 DNA sequence: TGTGCCAGCAGCTTGGGAACAGGTATCACAGATACGCAGTATTTT. Residues: CASSLGTGITDTQYF.

The V call is TRBV19, the J call TRBJ2-5; 9 bases map to TRBD1. This CDR3 is built from 15 residues. CDR1 is LNHDA and CDR2 is SQIVND in the germline V gene (reference sequence). J was trimmed by 2 bases and V by 9 bases; bases with no gene match: 10. The CDR3 reads CASSPGQGPQETQYF. The DNA of the CDR3 is TGTGCCAGCTCTCCGGGACAGGGCCCACAAGAGACCCAGTACTTC.

Worth noting for this clone: Other DNA sequences in this sample translate to the same CDR3. This chain connects TRBV5-1 to TRBJ2-6, with D maybe TRBD1 (6 bases). The CDR3 extends over 15 amino acids. Deletions cut 0 bases from V and 2 bases from J, with 6 bases between. The germline V gene encodes CDR1 SGHRS and CDR2 YFSETQ. CDR3 amino acids: CASSLGQAGANVLTF. CDR3 coding DNA: TGCGCCAGCAGCTTGGGACAGGCTGGGGCCAACGTCCTGACTTTC.